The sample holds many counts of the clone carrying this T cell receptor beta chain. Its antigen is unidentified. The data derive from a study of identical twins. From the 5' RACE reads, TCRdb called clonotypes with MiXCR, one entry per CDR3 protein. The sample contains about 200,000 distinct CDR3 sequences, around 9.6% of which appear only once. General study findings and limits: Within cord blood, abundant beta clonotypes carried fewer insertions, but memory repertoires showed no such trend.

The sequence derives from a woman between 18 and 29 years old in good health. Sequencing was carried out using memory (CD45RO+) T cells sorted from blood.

CDR3 sequence: CSVTTSGYEQYF. Here the CDR3 DNA reads TGCAGTGTGACGACTAGCGGCTACGAGCAGTACTTC. V is TRBV20-1 and J is TRBJ2-7, with 9 bases aligning to TRBD2. CDR1 and CDR2 (germline): DFQATT, SNEGSKA (reference sequence). V lost 7 bases, J lost 3 bases, and 4 bases stayed unmatched. The CDR3 spans 12 residues.